This T cell receptor (beta chain) was captured by sequencing in a study of post-analysis software for immune sequencing data. Study-wide findings and caveats: Compared with controls, patients had more of roughly 5 TRBV segments, including TRBV5-6, TRBV5-1 and TRBV20-1.

Notes on this clonotype: What it binds is unknown.

Germline V gene lookup returns CDR1 DFQATT and CDR2 SNEGSKA (reference sequence). The CDR3 totals 12 residues. V was pared by 4 bases and J by 5 bases, with 11 bases between. Built from TCR beta cDNA, the libraries had unique molecular identifiers in them. MiXCR was run by TCRdb on the PCR reads, yielding one entry per CDR3 protein. In the table there are roughly 870,000 distinct CDR3 sequences, roughly half of which are singletons. Sequencing was carried out using blood. J is TRBJ1-1 and V is TRBV20-1; D is possibly TRBD1 (6 bases). The receptor's source is a girl aged 10 to 17 with multiple sclerosis. The CDR3 coding sequence is TGCAGTGCTACGAGGGGGGGAACTGAAGCTTTCTTT. Protein sequence: CSATRGGTEAFF.